This T cell receptor beta chain was profiled in a study of cytomegalovirus exposure and HLA in healthy donors. V was trimmed by 4 bases and J by 3 bases, leaving 10 bases between them. The CDR3 has 13 residues. CDR1 and CDR2 (germline): SNHLY, FYNNEI. Primers for the PCR totalled 60 Vbeta and 13 Jbeta. Measured with immunoSEQ multiplex PCR; TCRdb has only the in-frame clones, and not every one. This table holds 200,000 to 250,000 clones, about 85% found once. Sequencing was carried out using PBMCs. The TCR sequence derives from a girl aged 2 to 9 in good health and CMV-seronegative. V and J are TRBV2 and TRBJ2-7; unclear D gene. The CDR3 nucleotides are TGTGCCAGCAGTGGGTTTAATAGCTACGAGCAGTACTTC. Its translation: CASSGFNSYEQYF.